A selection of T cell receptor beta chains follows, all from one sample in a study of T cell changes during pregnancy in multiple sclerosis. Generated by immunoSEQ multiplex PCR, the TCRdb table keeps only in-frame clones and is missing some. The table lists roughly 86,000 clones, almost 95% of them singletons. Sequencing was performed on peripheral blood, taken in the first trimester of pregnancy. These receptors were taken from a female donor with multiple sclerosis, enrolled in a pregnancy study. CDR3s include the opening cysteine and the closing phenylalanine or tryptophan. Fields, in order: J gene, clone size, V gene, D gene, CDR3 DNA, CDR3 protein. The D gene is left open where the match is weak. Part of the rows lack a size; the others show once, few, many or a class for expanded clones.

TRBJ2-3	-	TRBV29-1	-	TGCAGCGTTGTCCAAAGCACAGATACGCAGTATTTT	CSVVQSTDTQYF
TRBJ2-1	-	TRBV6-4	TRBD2	TGTGCCAGCAGTGACTCGGGGGGGACTAGCAATGAGCAGTTCTTC	CASSDSGGTSNEQFF
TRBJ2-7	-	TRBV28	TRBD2	TGTGCCAGCAGTCGACTAGCGGGAGTTAGGGAGCAGTACTTC	CASSRLAGVREQYF
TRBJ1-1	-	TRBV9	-	TGTGCCAGCAGCGTAACGGGCGGAGGGGCGGCTTTCTTT	CASSVTGGGAAFF
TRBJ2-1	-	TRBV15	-	TGTGCCACCAGCACATGGGACTCGTTGATGTCCTACAATGAGCAGTTCTTC	CATSTWDSLMSYNEQFF
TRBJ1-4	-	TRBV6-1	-	TGTGCCAGCAGTGAAGGAAGTGACAGGTTTAATGAAAAACTGTTTTTT	CASSEGSDRFNEKLFF
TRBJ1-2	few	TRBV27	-	TGTGCCAGCAGTTTATTCGGAGGGAACTATGGCTACACCTTC	CASSLFGGNYGYTF
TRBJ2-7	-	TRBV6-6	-	TGTGCCAGCAGTTCAAAACGAGGCGAGCAGTACTTC	CASSSKRGEQYF
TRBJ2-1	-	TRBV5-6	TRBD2	TGTGCCAGCAGCTTAACTAGCGGGATCTTCAATGAGCAGTTCTTC	CASSLTSGIFNEQFF
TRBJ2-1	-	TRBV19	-	TGTGCCAGTAGTCGTTTAAGCGGTTCCTACAATGAGCAGTTCTTC	CASSRLSGSYNEQFF
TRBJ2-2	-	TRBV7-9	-	TGTGCCAGCAGCTTAGTAGGGGGAGCGAACACCGGGGAGCTGTTTTTT	CASSLVGGANTGELFF
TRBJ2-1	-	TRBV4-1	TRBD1	TGCGCCAGCAGCTTCCGTACCGGGACAGGGGGCTGGAATGAGCAGTTCTTC	CASSFRTGTGGWNEQFF
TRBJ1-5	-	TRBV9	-	TGTGCCAGCAGCGTTTCTAAGGGCCCTCCGCGAGGGCAGCCCCAGCATTTT	CASSVSKGPPRGQPQHF
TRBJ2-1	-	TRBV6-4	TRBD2	TGTGCCAGCAGCTTAGCGGGAGGGAAGAACAATGAGCAGTTCTTC	CASSLAGGKNNEQFF
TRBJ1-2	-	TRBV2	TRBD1	TGTGCCAGCAACAGGGGAGCGACTATTAACTATGGCTACACCTTC	CASNRGATINYGYTF
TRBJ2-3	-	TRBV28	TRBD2	TGTGCCAGCTCCTGGGGGGGGGCGCAGTATTTT	CASSWGGAQYF
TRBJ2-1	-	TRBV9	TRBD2	TGTGCCAGCAGCCAGGCTAGCGGGACCAGCTCCTACAATGAGCAGTTCTTC	CASSQASGTSSYNEQFF
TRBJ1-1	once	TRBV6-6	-	TGTGCCAGCAGCGGGCCCGGGGGGCTCCTGAACACTGAAGCTTTCTTT	CASSGPGGLLNTEAFF
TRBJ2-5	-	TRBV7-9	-	TGTGCCAGCAGCTTAGTCCGGCAGGCCCTCCAAGAGACCCAGTACTTC	CASSLVRQALQETQYF
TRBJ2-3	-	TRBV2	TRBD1	TGTGCCAGCAGGGGACAGGGGGCTAGCACAGATACGCAGTATTTT	CASRGQGASTDTQYF